This T cell receptor (beta chain) was captured by sequencing in a study of blood T cell repertoires in COVID-19. Study background: PBMCs, B-cell-depleted T cells, or T cells were the source of the cDNA or gDNA that made up the material.

The CDR3 is 13 amino acids. The ends were cut back, 4 bases at V and 5 bases at J, with 11 bases in the middle. Germline V gene data show CDR1 as MNHEY and CDR2 as SVGAGI. TCRdb's table, derived via immunoSEQ multiplex PCR, lists solely in-frame clones and lacks some. In the table there are over 200,000 clones, approximately 91% of which are singletons. This clonotype was sampled from a man aged 35 to 55 with acute or convalescent COVID-19. The chain uses TRBV6-5 and TRBJ1-2, with D perhaps TRBD1 (5 bases). Sequences were obtained from peripheral blood. CDR3 residues: CASSSERGYGYTF. The CDR3 region has the DNA TGTGCCAGCAGTTCCGAACGGGGGTATGGCTACACCTTC.